The source of this T cell receptor (beta chain) is a study of blood T cell repertoires in COVID-19. Methods used by the authors: How many nucleated cells were present was estimated from reference gene primer amplification. Method: immunoSEQ multiplex PCR; TCRdb's copy keeps in-frame clones and lacks some. V and J calls and clone size are as listed in that table; D and trimming were resolved from the DNA. The data contain approximately 170,000 clones, approximately 84% of them singletons. The CDR3 has 16 residues. Germline CDR1 reads SGHRS; CDR2 reads YFSETQ. With V trimmed by 0 bases and J by 8 bases, 10 bases remained unmatched.

This receptor was taken from a woman aged 25-40 years who had recovered from COVID-19. The V and J genes are TRBV5-1 and TRBJ1-2; 10 nucleotides match TRBD1. Source material: PBMCs or T cells enriched from blood (not recorded which). CDR3 region: CASSLEGTGVFGGYTF. CDR3 DNA sequence: TGCGCCAGCAGCTTGGAGGGGACAGGGGTGTTTGGGGGCTACACCTTC.